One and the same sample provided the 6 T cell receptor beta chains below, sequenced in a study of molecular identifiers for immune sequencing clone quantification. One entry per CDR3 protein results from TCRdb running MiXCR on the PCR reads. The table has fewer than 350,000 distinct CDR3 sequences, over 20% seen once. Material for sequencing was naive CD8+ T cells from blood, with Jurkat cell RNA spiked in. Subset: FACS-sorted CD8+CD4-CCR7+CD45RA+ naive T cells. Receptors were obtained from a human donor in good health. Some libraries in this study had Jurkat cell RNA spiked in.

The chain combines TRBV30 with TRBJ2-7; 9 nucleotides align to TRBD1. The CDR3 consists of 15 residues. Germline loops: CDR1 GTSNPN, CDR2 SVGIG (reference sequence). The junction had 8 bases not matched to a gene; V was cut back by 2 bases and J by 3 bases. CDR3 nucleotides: TGTGCCTGGAGTTCCGGGACAGGGATTTACTACGAGCAGTACTTC. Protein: CAWSSGTGIYYEQYF.

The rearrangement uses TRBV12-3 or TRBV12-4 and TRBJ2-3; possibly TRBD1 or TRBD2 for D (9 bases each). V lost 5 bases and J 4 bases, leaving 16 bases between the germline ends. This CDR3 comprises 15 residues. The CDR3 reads CASSAGGTGSDTQYF. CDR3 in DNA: TGTGCCAGCAGTGCGGGGGGGACAGGGTCAGATACGCAGTATTTT.

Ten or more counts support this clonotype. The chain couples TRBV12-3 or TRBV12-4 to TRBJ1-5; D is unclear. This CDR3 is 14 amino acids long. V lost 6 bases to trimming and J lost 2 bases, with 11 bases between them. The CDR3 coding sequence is TGTGCCAGCAGGCGAGGTGGGGGCAATCAGCCCCAGCATTTT. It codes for CASRRGGGNQPQHF.

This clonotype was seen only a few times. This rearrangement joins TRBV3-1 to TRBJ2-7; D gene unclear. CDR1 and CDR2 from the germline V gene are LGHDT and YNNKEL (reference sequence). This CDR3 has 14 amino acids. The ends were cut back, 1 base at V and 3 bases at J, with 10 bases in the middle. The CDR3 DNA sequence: TGTGCCAGCAGCCAAGGTGCCTACAACTACGAGCAGTACTTC. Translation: CASSQGAYNYEQYF.

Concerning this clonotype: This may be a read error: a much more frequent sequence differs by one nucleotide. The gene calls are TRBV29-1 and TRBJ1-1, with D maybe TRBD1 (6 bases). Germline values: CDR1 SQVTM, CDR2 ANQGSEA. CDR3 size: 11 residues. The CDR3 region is CSVPGHTETFF. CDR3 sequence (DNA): TGCAGCGTACCGGGACACACTGAAACTTTCTTT. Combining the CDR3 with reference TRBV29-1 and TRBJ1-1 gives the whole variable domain SAVISQKPSRDICQRGTSLTIQCQVDSQVTMMFWYRQQPGQSLTLIATANQGSEATYESGFVIDKFPISRPNLTFSTLTVSNMSPEDSSIYLCSVPGHTETFFGQGTRLTVV.

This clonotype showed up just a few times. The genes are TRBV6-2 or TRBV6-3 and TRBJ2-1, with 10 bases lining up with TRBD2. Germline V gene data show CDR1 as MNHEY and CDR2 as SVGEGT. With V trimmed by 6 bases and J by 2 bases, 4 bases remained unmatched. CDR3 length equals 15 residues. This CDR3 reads CASRGLATTYNEQFF. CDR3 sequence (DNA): TGTGCCAGCAGGGGACTAGCGACTACCTACAATGAGCAGTTCTTC.